These 3 T cell receptor beta chains were sequenced from one sample in a study of blood T cell repertoires in COVID-19 (dated by TCRdb to the early 2020s). Receptor amplification or capture employed the immunoSEQ multiplex PCR assay. The immuneACCESS repertoire file appears here via TCRdb, limited to in-frame rearrangements. These files lack a portion of the clones; in checked studies, under half of the deficit traces to unresolved V genes, and the cause of the others is not known. This sample comprises 180,000 or so clones, around 87% of them detected only once. The ten largest make up roughly 0.6% of the sample. Input material: peripheral blood. The receptors shown here come from a man in his fifties with acute or convalescent COVID-19.

The chain combines TRBV6-5 with TRBJ2-7; TRBD1 agrees at 8 bases. The ends lost 2 bases at V and 0 bases at J; junction bases unmatched: 6. The CDR3 totals 16 residues. Germline V lookup: CDR1 MNHEY, CDR2 SVGAGI. The chain's CDR3 is CASSYPGQASSYEQYV. In DNA form, the CDR3 reads TGTGCCAGCAGTTACCCGGGACAGGCTAGCTCCTACGAGCAGTACGTC.

The rearrangement uses TRBV2 and TRBJ2-1; possible D gene TRBD1, 5 bases. CDR3 length: 13 amino acids. CDR1 and CDR2 from the germline V gene are SNHLY and FYNNEI. Trimming cost V 6 bases and J 10 bases, with 16 bases left between them. The CDR3 sequence: CASSREVGSEQFF. The CDR3 DNA is TGTGCCAGCAGCAGGGAAGTGGGGTCCGAGCAGTTCTTC.

The chain employs TRBV27 and TRBJ1-4; 9 bases agree with TRBD1. Germline assignment: CDR1 MNHEY and CDR2 SMNVEV (reference sequence). V shed 5 bases and J 8 bases; nucleotides not matched to a gene: 12. This CDR3 is 16 amino acids long. Here the CDR3 DNA reads TGTGCCAGCAGTCCTGCCTCCGGGACAGGGCACGAAAAACTGTTTTTT. This translates into CASSPASGTGHEKLFF. The full variable domain, its missing parts supplied by reference TRBV27 and TRBJ1-4, is EAQVTQNPRYLITVTGKKLTVTCSQNMNHEYMSWYRQDPGLGLRQIYYSMNVEVTDKGDVPEGYKVSRKEKRNFPLILESPSPNQTSLYFCASSPASGTGHEKLFFGSGTQLSVL.